This TCR beta chain appears in the sequencing data of a study of naive and memory T cell subsets. The beta constant-region primer was an equimolar mix of two oligonucleotides covering TRBC1 and TRBC2. A 12-nucleotide UMI and the SP2 primer were added to the cDNA 3' end by oligonucleotide ligation. Ligated cDNA was amplified by four rounds of PCR with nested alpha and beta constant-region primers and SP2. TCRdb redid the calling of the UMI-ligation and nested PCR reads with MiXCR, one entry per CDR3 protein. The sample contains about 85,000 distinct CDR3 sequences, around 14% of which appear only once. Cells stained for CD3, CD4, CD8, CD45RA and CD27 were sorted into four subsets. Trimming stripped 3 bases from V and 3 bases from J, with 3 bases between. Germline CDR1 MNHEY, CDR2 SVGEGT. The CDR3 runs 11 residues.

The sample consisted of central memory CD4+ T cells from blood. This TCR was recovered from a human donor in good health. The chain carries TRBV6-2 or TRBV6-3 and TRBJ2-7; D gene unclear. As DNA, the CDR3 is TGTGCCAGCAGTTATATCTACGAGCAGTACTTC. Translation: CASSYIYEQYF.